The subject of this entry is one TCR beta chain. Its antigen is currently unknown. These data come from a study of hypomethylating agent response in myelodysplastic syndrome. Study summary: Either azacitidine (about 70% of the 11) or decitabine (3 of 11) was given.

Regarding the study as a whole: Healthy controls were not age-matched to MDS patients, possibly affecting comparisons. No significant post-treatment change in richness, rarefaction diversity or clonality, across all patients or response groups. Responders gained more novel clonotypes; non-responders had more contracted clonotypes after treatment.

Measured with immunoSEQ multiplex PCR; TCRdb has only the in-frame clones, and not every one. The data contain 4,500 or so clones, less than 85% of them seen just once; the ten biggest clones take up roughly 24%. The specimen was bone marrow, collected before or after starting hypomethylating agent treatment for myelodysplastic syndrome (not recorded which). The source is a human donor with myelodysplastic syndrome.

The CDR3, as DNA: TGCGCCAGCAGCTTGGTTAGGAGCCAGGGGGGGGCCGGCACAGATACGCAGTATTTT. Residues: CASSLVRSQGGAGTDTQYF. The genes are TRBV5-1 and TRBJ2-3; perhaps D is TRBD1 or TRBD2 (7 bases each). Germline CDR1 and CDR2: SGHRS and YFSETQ. The V and J ends lost 0 bases and 1 base respectively, with 21 bases between them. The CDR3 has 19 amino acids. The full variable domain, rest sourced from reference TRBV5-1 and TRBJ2-3, is KAGVTQTPRYLIKTRGQQVTLSCSPISGHRSVSWYQQTPGQGLQFLFEYFSETQRNKGNFPGRFSGRQFSNSRSEMNVSTLELGDSALYLCASSLVRSQGGAGTDTQYFGPGTRLTVL.